The clone carrying this T cell receptor (beta chain) was seen more than once but under ten times. Antigen specificity is unknown. The record originates from a study of T cell repertoires in cytomegalovirus infection. Across the whole study: Indications of both CMV infection and matching HLA type were provided by public TCR beta signatures.

Via MiXCR, TCRdb re-called the reads, giving one row per CDR3 protein. This table holds around 360,000 distinct CDR3 sequences, approximately 30% found once. Trimming pared 3 bases from V and 6 bases from J, leaving 4 bases between. The CDR3 extends over 11 amino acids. Study-level results: Summed public TCR beta family frequency identified CMV carriers bearing the relevant HLA. The ex vivo response showed dominance by HLA-C-restricted CMV-specific TCR beta clonotypes.

This receptor was identified in a human donor in good health (CMV status not recorded). Some clones in this sample may be carry-over from other donors' samples. The chain is built from TRBV12-3 or TRBV12-4 and TRBJ2-3; D unclear. The sample in question was cultured PBMCs, obtained from culture after CMV antigen stimulation. CDR3 sequence: CASSFEDTQYF. The CDR3 bases are TGTGCCAGCAGTTTTGAGGATACGCAGTATTTT.